This TCR beta chain stems from a study of response to subunit inactivated influenza vaccine. TCRdb analysed the RT-PCR reads with MiXCR anew, one entry per CDR3 protein. The sample has hundreds of thousands of distinct CDR3 sequences, about 14% seen once. This CDR3 has 16 residues. With 4 bases clipped from V and 0 bases from J, the junction kept 9 bases outside the gene matches. In germline, CDR1 is SGHKS, CDR2 YYEKEE (reference sequence). This clonotype was seen more than once but under ten times. Antigen unknown. Regarding the study as a whole: It was suggested by the authors that few new T cells are recruited by each seasonal influenza vaccination.

The TCR was taken from a man aged 45-65 years who received an inactivated influenza vaccine. This chain connects TRBV5-5 to TRBJ1-1; TRBD1 agrees at 7 bases. The specimen comprised PBMCs from blood, sampled roughly 2 weeks before vaccination. CDR3 residues: CASSARTGHLNTEAFF. In DNA, the CDR3 is TGTGCCAGCAGCGCACGGACAGGACATTTGAACACTGAAGCTTTCTTT.